The entry that follows covers one TCR beta chain sequence. The target antigen is unknown. TCRdb reprocessed the PCR reads via MiXCR and lists one record per CDR3 protein. The sample lists more than 8,000 distinct CDR3 sequences; about 21% were seen once. This sample was included in a study of molecular identifiers for immune sequencing clone quantification. Findings and caveats of the study: In naive cells, under 1% of molecules belonged to clones above 20 RNA copies, against over 97% in effector cells.

Source material: naive CD8+ T cells from blood, with Jurkat cell RNA spiked in. The subset denotes: FACS-sorted CD8+CD4-CCR7+CD45RA+ naive T cells. The receptor was derived from a human donor in good health. Some libraries in this study had Jurkat cell RNA spiked in.

This CDR3 reads CASSQVVSGVGVNPGELFF. CDR3 sequence (DNA): TGCGCCAGCAGCCAAGTAGTGTCAGGGGTTGGGGTTAACCCCGGGGAGCTGTTTTTT. The chain combines TRBV4-1 with TRBJ2-2, with D perhaps TRBD1 (6 bases). CDR1 is MGHRA, CDR2 YSYEKL, per germline. The length of the CDR3 is 19 residues. V was shortened by 1 base and J by 6 bases, with 24 bases between the two germline ends.